These 10 T cell receptor beta chains were sequenced from one sample in a study of glioma-infiltrating T cells. TCR alpha and beta CDR3 regions were amplified from RNA using iRepertoire nested multiplex PCR. One entry per CDR3 protein results from TCRdb running MiXCR on the multiplex PCR reads. The data contain about 190,000 distinct CDR3 sequences, around 30% of them singletons. The material sequenced was glioma tissue, nonneoplastic brain tissue, or PBMCs (not recorded which). These receptors came from a human donor with low-grade glioma or glioblastoma, undergoing nonglioma brain surgery, or in good health (not recorded which).

This clonotype has ten or more counts. J is TRBJ2-1 and V is TRBV20-1; D may be TRBD1 (5 bases). The CDR3 extends over 19 amino acids. The ends were cut back, 4 bases at V and 0 bases at J, with 25 bases in the middle. Germline assignment: CDR1 DFQATT and CDR2 SNEGSKA (reference sequence). DNA of the CDR3: TGCAGTGCTATATCCCCCCTATTGGGGCGTCGGAGCTCCTACAATGAGCAGTTCTTC. Translating it yields CSAISPLLGRRSSYNEQFF.

The table lists this clonotype with many counts. The chain joins TRBV18 to TRBJ2-1; 10 nucleotides line up with TRBD2. Germline trimming cut 2 bases from V and 4 bases from J; bases unmatched to any gene: 2. Germline CDR1 is KGHSH and CDR2 is LQKENI. The CDR3 is 15 residues long. CDR3 nucleotide sequence: TGTGCCAGCTCACCAGAGGGACTAGCGTACAATGAGCAGTTCTTC. Protein sequence: CASSPEGLAYNEQFF. Supplemented by reference TRBV18 and TRBJ2-1, the full variable domain reads NAGVMQNPRHLVRRRGQEARLRCSPMKGHSHVYWYRQLPEEGLKFMVYLQKENIIDESGMPKERFSAEFPKEGPSILRIQQVVRGDSAAYFCASSPEGLAYNEQFFGPGTRLTVL.

Ten or more counts support this clonotype. The chain couples TRBV7-2 to TRBJ2-7, with TRBD2 identical over 8 bases. Germline-derived CDR1 and CDR2 are SGHTA and FQGNSA. This CDR3 spans 15 amino acids. J gave up 1 base and V 0 bases, and 2 bases lay outside the gene matches. CDR3 sequence: CASSLASGNSYEQYF. In DNA, the CDR3 is TGTGCCAGCAGCTTAGCTAGCGGGAATTCCTACGAGCAGTACTTC.

This rearrangement joins TRBV4-3 to TRBJ2-1, with D perhaps matching TRBD1 (8 bases). Germline V gives CDR1 LGHNA, CDR2 YSLEER. Trimming took off 1 base at V and 7 bases at J, with 20 bases between the two ends. The CDR3 extends over 17 amino acids. CDR3 DNA: TGCGCCAGCAGCCAAGGGACAGGGAGGGCGGGAGTGAATGAGCAGTTCTTC. This codes for CASSQGTGRAGVNEQFF.

To note about this clonotype: This sequence may be a read error, since a much larger clone differs from it by one base. The J gene is TRBJ2-3, the V gene TRBV6-6; 8 positions agree with TRBD2. The ends lost 7 bases at V and 5 bases at J; junction bases unmatched: 5. This CDR3 has 13 amino acids. Germline assignment: CDR1 MNHNY and CDR2 SVGAGI (reference sequence). The CDR3: CASKLAGKDTQYF. CDR3 bases: TGTGCCAGCAAATTAGCGGGGAAAGATACGCAGTATTTT.

This clonotype was observed once. The chain couples TRBV7-6 to TRBJ2-2; D unresolved. The V gene's germline CDR1 is SGHVS and CDR2 FNYEAQ. The V and J ends lost 1 base and 4 bases respectively, with 10 bases between them. CDR3 length equals 15 residues. The CDR3 coding sequence is TGTGCCAGCAGCTTAGGTAGGAGCCCCACCGGGGAGCTGTTTTTT. Translating gives CASSLGRSPTGELFF.

This clonotype was found a few times. The chain has TRBV12-3 or TRBV12-4 and TRBJ2-1; TRBD2 agrees at 7 bases. The CDR3 length is 13 residues. V was clipped by 3 bases and J by 6 bases; unmatched bases: 2. The CDR3 loop is CASSLGLPNEQFF. Written as DNA, the CDR3 is TGTGCCAGCAGTTTGGGACTACCCAATGAGCAGTTCTTC.

A remark on this clonotype: Here the CDR3 omits its conserved ending phenylalanine or tryptophan, so a read error is the likely source. V is TRBV6-2 or TRBV6-3 and J is TRBJ2-7, with 9 bases that match TRBD2. The germline CDR1 and CDR2 sequences are MNHEY and SVGEGT. There are 17 residues in the CDR3. Trimming removed 5 bases from V and 3 bases from J; junction bases left unmatched: 14. The chain's CDR3 is CASSQELAGLSLYEQYL. CDR3 in DNA: TGTGCCAGCAGTCAGGAGCTAGCGGGACTTAGCCTCTACGAGCAGTACTTA.

In this sample, this clonotype turned up a few times. The rearrangement joins TRBV12-3 or TRBV12-4 to TRBJ2-4; perhaps TRBD2 as D (5 bases). CDR3 length: 13 amino acids. Trimming left V 3 bases short and J 11 bases short, with 14 bases between. CDR3 amino acids: CASSFARLTLQYF. The CDR3 DNA is TGTGCCAGCAGTTTTGCGAGACTAACCCTTCAGTACTTC.

In its sample, this clonotype ranks as medium-sized. This chain joins TRBV24-1 and TRBJ2-3, with 7 bases that match TRBD2. CDR1 is KGHDR and CDR2 is SFDVKD in the germline V gene. The CDR3 consists of 13 residues. Losses at the gene ends were 8 bases for V and 1 base for J; bases not matched to a gene: 2. This CDR3 is CATNLAGTDTQYF. CDR3 DNA: TGTGCCACCAACCTAGCGGGCACAGATACGCAGTATTTT.